These 20 T cell receptor beta chains were all obtained from the same sample, sequenced in a study of CD8 T cells in Susac syndrome. A quantity of about 0.45 to 1 ug RNA underwent reverse transcription using random hexamers. TCRdb processed the immunoSEQ multiplex PCR reads anew with MiXCR; each CDR3 protein has one entry. The table lists about 130,000 distinct CDR3 sequences, around nine tenths of them singletons. The sequencing input was CD8+ T cells from PBMCs. These receptors came from a human donor with multiple sclerosis.

The gene calls are TRBV20-1 and TRBJ1-1; D remains unclear. V lost 0 bases and J 0 bases, leaving 14 bases between the germline ends. Germline V gene lookup returns CDR1 DFQATT and CDR2 SNEGSKA (reference sequence). The CDR3 consists of 16 residues. CDR3: CSARDRRATVNTEAFF. The CDR3 DNA sequence: TGCAGTGCTAGAGATCGTAGAGCCACTGTGAACACTGAAGCTTTCTTT.

The CDR3 here is CASSYQPGTAQETQYF. CDR3 coding DNA: TGTGCCAGCAGTTACCAGCCCGGGACAGCCCAAGAGACCCAGTACTTC. The V gene is TRBV28, the J gene TRBJ2-5; 7 bases agree with TRBD1. Germline CDR1 and CDR2: MDHEN and SYDVKM. Trimming at V came to 4 bases and at J to 1 base, leaving 9 bases not matched to a gene. The CDR3 length is 16 residues.

V and J are TRBV4-3 and TRBJ1-1; perhaps TRBD1 as D (5 bases). V gave up 3 bases and J gave up 1 base, with 12 bases separating them. CDR1 is LGHNA, CDR2 YSLEER, per germline. There are 15 residues in the CDR3. The CDR3: CASSQSGLRNTEAFF. The CDR3 DNA reads as TGCGCCAGCAGCCAGTCAGGGTTAAGGAACACTGAAGCTTTCTTT.

The genes are TRBV29-1 and TRBJ2-3; a possible D gene is TRBD1 (5 bases). Trimming shortened V by 5 bases and J by 6 bases, and 6 bases separated the two germline ends. The CDR3 sequence is 10 residues long. Germline V gives CDR1 SQVTM, CDR2 ANQGSEA. The CDR3 DNA reads TGCAGCGTTAAGGGGGATACGCAGTATTTT. It yields the protein CSVKGDTQYF.

The chain couples TRBV4-2 to TRBJ1-1; no definite D call. The CDR3 contains 15 residues. From germline, CDR1 is LGHNA and CDR2 YNFKEQ. The V end lost 0 bases, the J end lost 0 bases, and 8 bases lay between the germline ends. The CDR3 nucleotides are TGTGCCAGCAGCCAAGATCTGTCGGTGAACACTGAAGCTTTCTTT. Amino acid sequence: CASSQDLSVNTEAFF.

This clonotype was seen a handful of times. J is TRBJ1-2 and V is TRBV7-2; 8 nucleotides align to TRBD1. CDR1 is SGHTA and CDR2 is FQGNSA in the germline V gene. This CDR3 has 15 residues. J gave up 1 base and V 4 bases, and 5 bases lay outside the gene matches. The CDR3 reads CASSSLGQGNYGYTF. CDR3 in DNA: TGTGCCAGCAGCTCCTTAGGACAGGGTAACTATGGCTACACCTTC.

This chain uses TRBV6-1 with TRBJ2-3; D may match TRBD1 or TRBD2 (5 bases each). The CDR3 is made up of 15 amino acids. Germline CDR1 reads MNHNS; CDR2 reads SASEGT. Trimming stripped 7 bases from V and 5 bases from J, with 19 bases between. CDR3 loop: CASMDGTSYGDTQYF. CDR3 nucleotides: TGTGCCAGCATGGATGGGACCTCCTATGGAGATACGCAGTATTTT.

V and J are TRBV30 and TRBJ2-7; TRBD1 aligns across 7 bases. V lost 1 base, J lost 7 bases, and 4 bases stayed unmatched. Germline values: CDR1 GTSNPN, CDR2 SVGIG (reference sequence). CDR3 length: 12 residues. CDR3 in amino acids: CAWSAGTAEQYF. For the CDR3, the DNA is TGTGCCTGGAGTGCGGGGACAGCAGAGCAGTACTTC.

The gene calls are TRBV11-1 and TRBJ2-7, with D possibly matching TRBD2 (5 bases). The CDR3 sequence is 16 residues long. Germline V gives CDR1 SGHAT, CDR2 FQDESV (reference sequence). V lost 3 bases to trimming and J lost 0 bases, with 15 bases between them. This CDR3 is CASSFWGGSPSYEQYF. The CDR3 DNA reads TGTGCCAGCAGCTTTTGGGGTGGGAGCCCCTCCTACGAGCAGTACTTC.

This chain links TRBV3-1 with TRBJ2-4; D possibly corresponds to TRBD2 (6 bases). Trimming cost V 1 base and J 3 bases, with 13 bases left between them. Germline CDR1 and CDR2: LGHDT and YNNKEL (reference sequence). The CDR3 is 16 residues long. CDR3 in amino acids: CASSQVDEEGKNIQYF. For the CDR3, the DNA is TGTGCCAGCAGCCAAGTGGATGAGGAGGGCAAAAACATTCAGTACTTC.

This clonotype was counted only a few times. The CDR3 protein is CASSLGRNYGYTF. The CDR3 DNA reads TGTGCCAGCAGTTTAGGGCGGAACTATGGCTACACCTTC. This chain uses TRBV12-3 or TRBV12-4 with TRBJ1-2; D is undetermined. This CDR3 is 13 amino acids long. The V and J ends lost 1 base and 2 bases respectively, with 5 bases between them.

The J gene is TRBJ2-4, the V gene TRBV4-3; TRBD1 matches 7 bases. CDR1 LGHNA and CDR2 YSLEER come from the germline V gene. The CDR3 covers 14 residues. V shed 1 base, J shed 8 bases, and the junction held 5 bases outside the gene matches. The CDR3 reads CASSQAEGADIQYF. In DNA form, the CDR3 reads TGCGCCAGCAGCCAAGCAGAGGGGGCAGACATTCAGTACTTC.

This clonotype was seen just once. The CDR3 bases are TGTGCCAGCAGCCGACAGGGATCAGTTGAAGCTTTCTTT. Translation gives CASSRQGSVEAFF. The rearrangement joins TRBV13 to TRBJ1-1; 7 bases are a match to TRBD1. The V and J ends lost 5 bases and 7 bases, in that order; junction bases with no gene match: 7. Germline loops: CDR1 PRHDT, CDR2 FYEKMQ (reference sequence). This CDR3 contains 13 residues.

The chain carries TRBV27 and TRBJ2-7; D is tentatively TRBD1 or TRBD2 (5 bases each). Trimming pared 4 bases from V and 3 bases from J, leaving 10 bases between. Per germline, CDR1 MNHEY and CDR2 SMNVEV (reference sequence). This CDR3 has 13 amino acids. Here the CDR3 DNA reads TGTGCCAGCAGTTGGGACCGGAGCTACGAGCAGTACTTC. Encoded protein: CASSWDRSYEQYF.

The chain combines TRBV2 with TRBJ2-2; D is undetermined. CDR1 and CDR2 from the germline V gene are SNHLY and FYNNEI. V was clipped by 10 bases and J by 1 base, with 7 bases between them. This CDR3 comprises 12 residues. CDR3 nucleotide sequence: TGTGCCAACAACAGGAACACCGGGGAGCTGTTTTTT. Residues: CANNRNTGELFF.

This clonotype has only one observation. This chain joins TRBV30 and TRBJ2-7, with 9 bases aligning to TRBD2. Per germline, CDR1 GTSNPN and CDR2 SVGIG (reference sequence). V lost 4 bases and J lost 6; bases outside the gene matches: 4. The CDR3 runs 12 residues. The CDR3 here is CAWNVLAGEQYF. CDR3 coding DNA: TGTGCCTGGAACGTACTAGCGGGCGAGCAGTACTTC.

The J gene is TRBJ2-7, the V gene TRBV6-5, with 12 bases fitting TRBD2. The CDR3 loop spans 19 amino acids. Germline-derived CDR1 and CDR2 are MNHEY and SVGAGI. Trimming cost V 4 bases and J 1 base; bases outside gene matches: 14. Written as DNA, the CDR3 is TGTGCCAGCAGTTGGCCCCAAACTCCGACTAGCGGGAGATCCTACGAGCAGTACTTC. Translated, it gives CASSWPQTPTSGRSYEQYF.

The chain has TRBV5-4 and TRBJ2-2; D remains unclear. V was pared by 3 bases and J by 6 bases, with 9 bases between. The V gene's germline CDR1 is SGHNT and CDR2 YYREEE (reference sequence). This CDR3 has 13 residues. For the CDR3, the DNA is TGTGCCAGCAGCTCGGAATTGTCCGGGGAGCTGTTTTTT. Translation: CASSSELSGELFF.

The chain couples TRBV28 to TRBJ1-5, with D uncertain. The CDR3 totals 14 residues. Trimming removed 8 bases from V and 4 bases from J, with 15 bases in between. Germline CDR1 and CDR2: MDHEN and SYDVKM. The CDR3 region is CASHLSWANQPQHF. CDR3 DNA sequence: TGTGCCAGCCACCTGAGTTGGGCGAATCAGCCCCAGCATTTT. Combining the CDR3 with reference TRBV28 and TRBJ1-5 gives the whole variable domain DVKVTQSSRYLVKRTGEKVFLECVQDMDHENMFWYRQDPGLGLRLIYFSYDVKMKEKGDIPEGYSVSREKKERFSLILESASTNQTSMYLCASHLSWANQPQHFGDGTRLSIL.

The V gene is TRBV19, the J gene TRBJ1-2; 7 nucleotides line up with TRBD1. Germline CDR1 reads LNHDA; CDR2 reads SQIVND (reference sequence). The CDR3 spans 12 residues. V was clipped by 8 bases and J by 6 bases; unmatched bases: 6. CDR3 coding DNA: TGTGCCAGTCGACAGGGAGTCGATGGCTACACCTTC. Protein: CASRQGVDGYTF. Full variable domain (missing parts from reference TRBV19 and TRBJ1-2): DGGITQSPKYLFRKEGQNVTLSCEQNLNHDAMYWYRQDPGQGLRLIYYSQIVNDFQKGDIAEGYSVSREKKESFPLTVTSAQKNPTAFYLCASRQGVDGYTFGSGTRLTVV.